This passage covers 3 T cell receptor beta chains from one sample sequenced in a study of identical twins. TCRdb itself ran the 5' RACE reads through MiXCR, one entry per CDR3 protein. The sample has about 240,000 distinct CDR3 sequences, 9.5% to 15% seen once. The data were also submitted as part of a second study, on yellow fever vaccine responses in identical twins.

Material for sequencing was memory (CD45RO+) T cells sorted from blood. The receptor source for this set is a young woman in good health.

The chain's CDR3 is CAISEGVQVGPQHF. The DNA for the CDR3 is TGTGCCATCAGTGAGGGGGTGCAGGTTGGGCCCCAGCATTTT. The chain recombines TRBV10-3 with TRBJ1-5; D gene uncertain. This CDR3 has 14 residues. V lost 2 bases, J lost 9 bases, and 14 bases lay in between. CDR1 and CDR2 (germline): ENHRY, SYGVKD.

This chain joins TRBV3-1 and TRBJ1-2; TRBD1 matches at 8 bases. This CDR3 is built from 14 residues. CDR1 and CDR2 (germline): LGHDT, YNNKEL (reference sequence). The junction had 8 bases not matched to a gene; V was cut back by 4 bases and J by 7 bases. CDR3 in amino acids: CASSPADRDGGYTF. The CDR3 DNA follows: TGTGCCAGCAGCCCCGCGGACAGGGATGGTGGCTACACCTTC.

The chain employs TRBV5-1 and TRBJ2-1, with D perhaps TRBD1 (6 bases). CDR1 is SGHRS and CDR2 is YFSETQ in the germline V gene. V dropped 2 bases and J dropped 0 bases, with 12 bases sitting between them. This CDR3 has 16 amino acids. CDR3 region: CASSLQGLSSYNEQFF. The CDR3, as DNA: TGCGCCAGCAGCTTACAGGGTCTGAGCTCCTACAATGAGCAGTTCTTC.